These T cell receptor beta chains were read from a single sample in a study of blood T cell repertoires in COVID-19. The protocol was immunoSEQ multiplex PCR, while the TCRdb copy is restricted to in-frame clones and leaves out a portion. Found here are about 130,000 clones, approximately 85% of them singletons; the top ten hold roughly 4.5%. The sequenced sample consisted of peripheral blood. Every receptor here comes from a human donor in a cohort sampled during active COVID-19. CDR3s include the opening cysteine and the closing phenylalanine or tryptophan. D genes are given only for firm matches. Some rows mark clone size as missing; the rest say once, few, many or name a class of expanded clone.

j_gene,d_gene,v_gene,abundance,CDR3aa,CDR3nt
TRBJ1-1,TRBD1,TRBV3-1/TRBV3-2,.,CAKTGQQNTEAFF,TGTGCCAAGACGGGACAGCAAAACACTGAAGCTTTCTTT
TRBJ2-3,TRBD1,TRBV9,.,CASSHGTGSSDTQYF,TGTGCCAGCAGCCACGGGACAGGGTCATCCGATACGCAGTATTTT
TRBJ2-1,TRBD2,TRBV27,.,CASSGLAGVSEQFF,TGTGCCAGCAGTGGACTAGCGGGAGTGAGTGAGCAGTTCTTC
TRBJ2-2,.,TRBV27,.,CASSGTGYTGELFF,TGTGCCAGCAGTGGTACAGGGTACACCGGGGAGCTGTTTTTT
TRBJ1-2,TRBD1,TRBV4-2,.,CASSQTTGTAYGYTF,TGTGCCAGCAGCCAGACGACCGGGACAGCATATGGCTACACCTTC
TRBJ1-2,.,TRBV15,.,CATSGGGFGGYTF,TGTGCCACCAGCGGAGGAGGGTTTGGTGGCTACACCTTC
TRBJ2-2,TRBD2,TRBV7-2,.,CASSLHAAGAGTGELFF,TGTGCCAGCAGCCTTCACGCTGCGGGAGCTGGCACCGGGGAGCTGTTTTTT
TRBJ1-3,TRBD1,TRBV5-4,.,CASSFGRDRPIAIYF,TGTGCCAGCAGCTTTGGGCGGGACAGGCCTATAGCCATATATTTT
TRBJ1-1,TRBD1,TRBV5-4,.,CASSSGQQMNTEAFF,TGTGCCAGCAGCTCGGGACAGCAAATGAACACTGAAGCTTTCTTT
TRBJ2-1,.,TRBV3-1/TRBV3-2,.,CATLDPTRHNEQFF,TGTGCCACCCTAGATCCGACCCGACACAATGAGCAGTTCTTC
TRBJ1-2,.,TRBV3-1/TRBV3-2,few,CASSRQDYGYTF,TGTGCCAGCAGCCGACAGGACTATGGCTACACCTTC
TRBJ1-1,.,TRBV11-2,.,CASSSRNMNTEAFF,TGTGCCAGCAGCTCTAGGAACATGAACACTGAAGCTTTCTTT
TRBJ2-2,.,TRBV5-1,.,CASSSTGTQNTGELFF,TGCGCCAGCAGCTCAACCGGGACTCAGAACACCGGGGAGCTGTTTTTT